Sequencing of this T cell receptor (beta chain) was carried out in a study of T cells in Graves' hyperthyroidism and ophthalmopathy. Findings and limits, study-wide: The model foresaw ophthalmopathy a median approximately 6.3 months prior to onset.

The source material, RNA transcripts, was used to amplify TCR beta CDR3 regions. The HTBI primer set served for first-round RT-PCR of the TCR CDR3. MiXCR, run by TCRdb on the multiplex PCR reads, gives a single entry per CDR3 protein. The sample shows about 380,000 distinct CDR3 sequences, about 14% of them seen only once. This clonotype has ten or more counts. What it binds is unknown. V shed 1 base and J shed 2 bases, with 12 bases lying between them. The CDR3 has 16 amino acids. Germline assignment: CDR1 SEHNR and CDR2 FQNEAQ (reference sequence). This clonotype was sampled from a man younger than 45 with Graves' hyperthyroidism that later progressed to Graves' ophthalmopathy. This chain links TRBV7-9 with TRBJ1-5, with D possibly matching TRBD1 (6 bases). The sample taken for sequencing was blood. DNA for the CDR3: TGTGCCAGCAGCTTAGGGGTGGGGGCAGGCAATCAGCCCCAGCATTTT. It specifies CASSLGVGAGNQPQHF.